This T cell receptor beta chain was observed in a study of shared clonotypes between healthy human individuals. Study-wide results and caveats: Non-shared clonotypes had lower generation probabilities than clonotypes shared by all four sorted-subset donors.

Naive CD8 cells lacked CD45RO, underwent positive selection for CCR7 and left out terminally differentiated effector memory CD45RA+ cells. With respect to this clone: The antigen remains undetermined.

This CDR3 has 14 amino acids. Germline V gives CDR1 SGDLS, CDR2 YYNGEE. V was trimmed by 0 bases and J by 5 bases, leaving 10 bases between them. Sequencing used immunoSEQ multiplex PCR; TCRdb keeps in-frame clones, though not all of them. Of 800,000 or so clones listed, around 96% were seen once; the top ten hold about 0.25%. The sample consisted of naive CD8+ T cells sorted from blood. This sequence joins TRBV9 and TRBJ2-3; D might be TRBD1 (6 bases). This receptor was identified in a man in his thirties or forties in good health. The CDR3 sequence is CASSVGDILDTQYF. The CDR3 DNA follows: TGTGCCAGCAGCGTAGGGGACATCCTAGATACGCAGTATTTT.